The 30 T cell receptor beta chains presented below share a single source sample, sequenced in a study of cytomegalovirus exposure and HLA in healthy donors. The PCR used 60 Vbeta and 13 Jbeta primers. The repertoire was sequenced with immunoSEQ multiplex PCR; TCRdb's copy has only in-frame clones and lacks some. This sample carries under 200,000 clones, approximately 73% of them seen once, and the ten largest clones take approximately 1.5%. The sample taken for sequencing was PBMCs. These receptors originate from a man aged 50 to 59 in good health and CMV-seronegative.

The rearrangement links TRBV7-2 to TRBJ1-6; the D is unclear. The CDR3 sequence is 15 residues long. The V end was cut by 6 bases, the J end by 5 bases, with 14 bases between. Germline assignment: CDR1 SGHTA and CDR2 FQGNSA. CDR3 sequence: CASRGILGNNSPLHF. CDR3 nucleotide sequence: TGTGCCAGCAGAGGAATTCTCGGGAATAATTCACCCCTCCACTTT.

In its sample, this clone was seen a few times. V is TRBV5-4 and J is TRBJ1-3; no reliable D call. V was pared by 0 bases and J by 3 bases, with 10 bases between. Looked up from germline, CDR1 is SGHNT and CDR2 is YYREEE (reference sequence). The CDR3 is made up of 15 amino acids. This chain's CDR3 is CASSLAGPGGNTIYF. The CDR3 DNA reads TGTGCCAGCAGCTTGGCTGGGCCCGGTGGAAACACCATATATTTT.

The CDR3 loop reads CASSSPGRRGGPHEQFF. The CDR3 DNA reads TGTGCCAGCAGCTCCCCGGGTCGACGGGGGGGCCCCCATGAGCAGTTCTTC. This sequence joins TRBV7-3 and TRBJ2-1; 8 nucleotides align to TRBD2. This CDR3 region has 17 residues. V was clipped by 4 bases and J by 8 bases; unmatched bases: 16. From germline, CDR1 is SGHTA and CDR2 FQGTGA.

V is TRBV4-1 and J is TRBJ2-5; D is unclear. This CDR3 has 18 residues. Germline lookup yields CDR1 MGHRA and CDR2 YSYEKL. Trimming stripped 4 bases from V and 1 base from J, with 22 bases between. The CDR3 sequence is CASSPRSPLLHSQETQYF. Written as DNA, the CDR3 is TGCGCCAGCAGCCCGCGTAGCCCACTCCTCCATAGCCAAGAGACCCAGTACTTC.

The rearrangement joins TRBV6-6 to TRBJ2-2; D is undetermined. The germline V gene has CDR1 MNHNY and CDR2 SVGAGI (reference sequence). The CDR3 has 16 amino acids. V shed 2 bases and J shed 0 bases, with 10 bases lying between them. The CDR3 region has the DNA TGTGCCAGCAGTTACGGGCACCTGGCGAACACCGGGGAGCTGTTTTTT. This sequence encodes CASSYGHLANTGELFF.

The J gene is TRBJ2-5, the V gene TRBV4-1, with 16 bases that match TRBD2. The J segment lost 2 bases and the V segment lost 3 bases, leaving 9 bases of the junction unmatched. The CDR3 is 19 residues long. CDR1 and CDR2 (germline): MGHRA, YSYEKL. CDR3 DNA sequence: TGCGCCAGCAGCCACCGCGCGCGGGGACTAGCGGGGGGGCAAGAGACCCAGTACTTC. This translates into CASSHRARGLAGGQETQYF.

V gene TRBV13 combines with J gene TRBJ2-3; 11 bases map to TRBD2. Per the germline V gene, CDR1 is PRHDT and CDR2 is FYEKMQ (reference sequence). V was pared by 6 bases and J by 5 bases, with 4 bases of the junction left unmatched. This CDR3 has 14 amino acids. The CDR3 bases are TGTGCCAGCAGTTTTAGCGGGGGGGAAGATACGCAGTATTTT. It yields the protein CASSFSGGEDTQYF.

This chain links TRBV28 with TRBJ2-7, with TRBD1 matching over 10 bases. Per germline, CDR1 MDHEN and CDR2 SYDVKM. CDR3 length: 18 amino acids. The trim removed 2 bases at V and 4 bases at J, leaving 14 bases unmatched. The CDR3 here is CASSLIGLGQGQGYEQYF. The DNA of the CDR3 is TGTGCCAGCAGTTTAATCGGTCTGGGACAGGGGCAAGGTTACGAGCAGTACTTC.

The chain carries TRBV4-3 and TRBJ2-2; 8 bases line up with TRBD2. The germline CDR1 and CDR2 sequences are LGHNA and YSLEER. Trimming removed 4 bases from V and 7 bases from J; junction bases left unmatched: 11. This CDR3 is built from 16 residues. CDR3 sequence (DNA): TGCGCCAGCAGCCCCACCGAGCGGGGGATCGGCGGGGAGCTGTTTTTT. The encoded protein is CASSPTERGIGGELFF.

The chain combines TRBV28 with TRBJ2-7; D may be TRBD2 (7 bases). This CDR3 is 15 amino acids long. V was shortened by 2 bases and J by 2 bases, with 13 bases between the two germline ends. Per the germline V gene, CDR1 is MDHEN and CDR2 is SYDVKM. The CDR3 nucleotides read TGTGCCAGCAGTTTAGAGGGAGGGGGGGCCTACGAGCAGTACTTC. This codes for CASSLEGGGAYEQYF.

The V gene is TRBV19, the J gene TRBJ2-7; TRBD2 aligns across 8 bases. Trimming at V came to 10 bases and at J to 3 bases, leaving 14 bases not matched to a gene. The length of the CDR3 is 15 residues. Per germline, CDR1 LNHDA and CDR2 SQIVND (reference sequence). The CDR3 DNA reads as TGTGCCACCGGCCGCCGGGGGGGAACCTTCTACGAGCAGTACTTC. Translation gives CATGRRGGTFYEQYF. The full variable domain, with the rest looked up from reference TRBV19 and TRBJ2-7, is DGGITQSPKYLFRKEGQNVTLSCEQNLNHDAMYWYRQDPGQGLRLIYYSQIVNDFQKGDIAEGYSVSREKKESFPLTVTSAQKNPTAFYLCATGRRGGTFYEQYFGPGTRLTVT.

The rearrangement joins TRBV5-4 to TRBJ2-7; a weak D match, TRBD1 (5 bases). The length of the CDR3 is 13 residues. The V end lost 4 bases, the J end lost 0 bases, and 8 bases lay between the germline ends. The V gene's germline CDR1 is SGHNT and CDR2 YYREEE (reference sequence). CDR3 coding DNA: TGTGCCAGCAGCACGACAGCCTCCTACGAGCAGTACTTC. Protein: CASSTTASYEQYF.

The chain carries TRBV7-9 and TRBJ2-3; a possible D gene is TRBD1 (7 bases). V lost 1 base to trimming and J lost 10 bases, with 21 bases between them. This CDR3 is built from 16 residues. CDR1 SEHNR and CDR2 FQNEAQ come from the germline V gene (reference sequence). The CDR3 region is CASSLESGGPQIAQYF. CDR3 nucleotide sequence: TGTGCCAGCAGCTTAGAGTCAGGGGGGCCTCAGATAGCGCAGTATTTT.

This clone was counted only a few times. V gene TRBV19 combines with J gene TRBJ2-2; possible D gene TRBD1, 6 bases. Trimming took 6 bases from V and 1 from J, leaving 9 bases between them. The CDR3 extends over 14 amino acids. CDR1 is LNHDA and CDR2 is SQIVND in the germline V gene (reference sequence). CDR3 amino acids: CASSTTGNTGELFF. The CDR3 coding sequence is TGTGCCAGTAGCACGACAGGGAACACCGGGGAGCTGTTTTTT.

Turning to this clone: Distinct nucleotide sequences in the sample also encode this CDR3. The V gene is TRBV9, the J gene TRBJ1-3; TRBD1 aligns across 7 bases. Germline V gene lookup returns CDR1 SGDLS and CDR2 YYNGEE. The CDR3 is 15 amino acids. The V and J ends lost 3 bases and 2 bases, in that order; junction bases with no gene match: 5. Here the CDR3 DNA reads TGTGCCAGCAGCGCCCGACAGGGACCTGGAAACACCATATATTTT. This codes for CASSARQGPGNTIYF.

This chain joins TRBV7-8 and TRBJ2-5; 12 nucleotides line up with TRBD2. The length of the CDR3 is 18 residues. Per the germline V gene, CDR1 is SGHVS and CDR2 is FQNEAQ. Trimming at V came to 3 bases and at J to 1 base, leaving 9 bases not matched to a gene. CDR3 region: CASSFGRLAGAPQETQYF. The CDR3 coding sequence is TGTGCCAGCAGCTTCGGAAGACTAGCGGGGGCGCCCCAAGAGACCCAGTACTTC.

The CDR3 loop reads CASSLPQVGYFLDYGYTF. CDR3 DNA sequence: TGTGCCAGCAGCTTACCACAGGTCGGCTATTTTCTTGACTATGGCTACACCTTC. The V and J genes are TRBV7-9 and TRBJ1-2, with a possible D match to TRBD1 (5 bases). The CDR3 is made up of 18 amino acids. Trimming took off 2 bases at V and 3 bases at J, with 22 bases between the two ends. Germline lookup yields CDR1 SEHNR and CDR2 FQNEAQ (reference sequence). Full variable domain (missing parts from reference TRBV7-9 and TRBJ1-2): DTGVSQNPRHKITKRGQNVTFRCDPISEHNRLYWYRQTLGQGPEFLTYFQNEAQLEKSRLLSDRFSAERPKGSFSTLEIQRTEQGDSAMYLCASSLPQVGYFLDYGYTFGSGTRLTVV.

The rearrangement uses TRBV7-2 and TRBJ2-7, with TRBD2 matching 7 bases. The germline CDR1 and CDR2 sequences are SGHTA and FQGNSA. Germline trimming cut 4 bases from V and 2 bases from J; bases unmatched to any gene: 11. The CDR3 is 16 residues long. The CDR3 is CASSSRRQGGTYEQYF. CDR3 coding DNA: TGTGCCAGCAGCTCCAGGCGGCAGGGAGGGACCTACGAGCAGTACTTC.

CDR3 protein: CASSSDRASNQPQHF. The CDR3 DNA follows: TGTGCCAGCAGTTCGGACAGGGCGTCCAATCAGCCCCAGCATTTT. The V call is TRBV27, the J call TRBJ1-5; TRBD1 matches at 8 bases. With 4 bases clipped from V and 3 bases from J, the junction kept 5 bases outside the gene matches. Looked up from germline, CDR1 is MNHEY and CDR2 is SMNVEV (reference sequence). The CDR3 extends over 15 amino acids.

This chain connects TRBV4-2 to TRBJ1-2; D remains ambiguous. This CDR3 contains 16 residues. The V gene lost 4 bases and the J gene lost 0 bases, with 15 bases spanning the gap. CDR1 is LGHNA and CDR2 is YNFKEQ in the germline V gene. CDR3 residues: CASSPRLVAANYGYTF. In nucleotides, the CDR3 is TGTGCCAGCAGCCCGCGGCTGGTGGCAGCTAACTATGGCTACACCTTC.

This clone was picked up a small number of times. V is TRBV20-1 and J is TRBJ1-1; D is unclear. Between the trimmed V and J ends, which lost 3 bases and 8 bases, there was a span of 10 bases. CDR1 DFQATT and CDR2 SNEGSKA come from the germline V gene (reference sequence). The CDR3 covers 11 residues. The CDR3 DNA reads TGCAGTGCTAGCCAGAACGGGGAAGCTTTCTTT. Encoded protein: CSASQNGEAFF.

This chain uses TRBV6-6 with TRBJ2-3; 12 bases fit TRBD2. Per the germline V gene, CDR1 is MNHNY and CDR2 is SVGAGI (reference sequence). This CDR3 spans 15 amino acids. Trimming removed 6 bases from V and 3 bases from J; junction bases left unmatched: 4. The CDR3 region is CASSYGTSGTDTQYF. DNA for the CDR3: TGTGCCAGCAGCTACGGGACTAGCGGGACAGATACGCAGTATTTT.

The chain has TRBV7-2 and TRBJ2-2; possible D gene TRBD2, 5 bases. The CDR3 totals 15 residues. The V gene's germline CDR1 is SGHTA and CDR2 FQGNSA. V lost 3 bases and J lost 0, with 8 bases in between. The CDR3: CASSLGVTNTGELFF. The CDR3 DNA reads TGTGCCAGCAGCTTGGGAGTGACGAACACCGGGGAGCTGTTTTTT. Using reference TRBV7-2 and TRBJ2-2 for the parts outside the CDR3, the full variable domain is GAGVSQSPSNKVTEKGKDVELRCDPISGHTALYWYRQSLGQGLEFLIYFQGNSAPDKSGLPSDRFSAERTGGSVSTLTIQRTQQEDSAVYLCASSLGVTNTGELFFGEGSRLTVL.

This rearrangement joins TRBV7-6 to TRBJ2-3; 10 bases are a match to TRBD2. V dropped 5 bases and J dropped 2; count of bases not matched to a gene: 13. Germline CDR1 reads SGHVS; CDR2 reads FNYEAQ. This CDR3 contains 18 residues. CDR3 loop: CASSIRPPLAGNTDTQYF. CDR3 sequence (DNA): TGTGCCAGCAGCATTCGACCTCCACTAGCGGGGAACACAGATACGCAGTATTTT.

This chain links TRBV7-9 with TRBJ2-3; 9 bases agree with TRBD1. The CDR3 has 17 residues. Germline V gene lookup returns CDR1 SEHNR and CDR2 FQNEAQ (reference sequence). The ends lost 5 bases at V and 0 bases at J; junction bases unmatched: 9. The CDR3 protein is CASSPGTGIPSTDTQYF. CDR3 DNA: TGTGCCAGCAGCCCCGGGACAGGGATCCCTAGCACAGATACGCAGTATTTT.

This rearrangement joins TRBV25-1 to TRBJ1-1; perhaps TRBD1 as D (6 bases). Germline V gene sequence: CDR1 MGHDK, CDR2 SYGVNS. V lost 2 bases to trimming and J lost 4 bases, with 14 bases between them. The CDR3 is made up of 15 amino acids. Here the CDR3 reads CASSEGGPAGTEAFF. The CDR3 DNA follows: TGTGCCAGCAGTGAAGGGGGCCCCGCGGGCACTGAAGCTTTCTTT.

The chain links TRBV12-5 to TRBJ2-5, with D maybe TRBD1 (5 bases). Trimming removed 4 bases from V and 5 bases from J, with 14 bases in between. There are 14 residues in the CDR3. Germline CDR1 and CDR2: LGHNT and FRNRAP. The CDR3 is CASGSQGARETQYF. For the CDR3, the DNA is TGTGCTAGTGGTTCCCAGGGTGCTCGGGAGACCCAGTACTTC.

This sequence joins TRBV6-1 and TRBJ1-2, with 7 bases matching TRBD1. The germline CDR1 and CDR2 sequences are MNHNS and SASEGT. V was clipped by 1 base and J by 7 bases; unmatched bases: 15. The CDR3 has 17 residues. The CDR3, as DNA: TGTGCCAGCAGTGAAGGGAAAACGTCAGGGGGTGGGGGTGGCTACACCTTC. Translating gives CASSEGKTSGGGGGYTF.

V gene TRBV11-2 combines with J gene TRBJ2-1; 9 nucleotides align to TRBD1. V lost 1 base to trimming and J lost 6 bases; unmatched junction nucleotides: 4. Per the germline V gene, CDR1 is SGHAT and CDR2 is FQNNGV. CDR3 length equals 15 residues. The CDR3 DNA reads TGTGCCAGCAGCTTAGTAACGACAGGGGGCAATGAGCAGTTCTTC. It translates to CASSLVTTGGNEQFF. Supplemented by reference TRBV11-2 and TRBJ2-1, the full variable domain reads EAGVAQSPRYKIIEKRQSVAFWCNPISGHATLYWYQQILGQGPKLLIQFQNNGVVDDSQLPKDRFSAERLKGVDSTLKIQPAKLEDSAVYLCASSLVTTGGNEQFFGPGTRLTVL.

CDR3 DNA: TGCGCCAGCAGCCCTACAGGGTCCGAGCAGTACTTC. It yields the protein CASSPTGSEQYF. J is TRBJ2-7 and V is TRBV5-1; tentative D call: TRBD1 (6 bases). CDR1 and CDR2 (germline): SGHRS, YFSETQ. Between the trimmed V and J ends, which lost 4 bases and 6 bases, there was a span of 11 bases. This CDR3 comprises 12 residues. The variable domain in full, completed from reference TRBV5-1 and TRBJ2-7, reads KAGVTQTPRYLIKTRGQQVTLSCSPISGHRSVSWYQQTPGQGLQFLFEYFSETQRNKGNFPGRFSGRQFSNSRSEMNVSTLELGDSALYLCASSPTGSEQYFGPGTRLTVT.